One T cell receptor (beta chain) is described in this entry. Its target is not known. Molecular barcoding with unique molecular identifiers was used for the TCRbeta library. TCRdb recomputed calls from the PCR reads with MiXCR, one row per CDR3 protein. The sample contains 250,000 to 400,000 distinct CDR3 sequences, approximately 23% of which appear only once. The sample comes from a study of T-cell reconstitution after alpha-beta-depleted transplantation in children. Trimming removed 4 bases at V and 5 bases at J, with 17 bases between. Germline V gives CDR1 SQVTM, CDR2 ANQGSEA. The CDR3 runs to 14 residues. Findings of the study overall: Newly produced T cells mostly accounted for T-cell counts and diversity one year post-transplant.

The chain joins TRBV29-1 to TRBJ1-1, with D possibly TRBD1 on 5 matching bases. The receptor's source is a male patient aged 5 to 17 who had a stem cell transplant for acute lymphoblastic leukemia, so the T cells may come from the graft donor. This specimen consisted of PBMCs, mostly from graft donor cells, obtained 180 days after TCRalphabeta/CD19-depleted stem cell transplant. The CDR3 loop is CSVVQGARGTEAFF. In nucleotides, the CDR3 is TGCAGCGTTGTCCAAGGGGCGAGGGGTACTGAAGCTTTCTTT. The full variable domain, in which reference TRBV29-1 and TRBJ1-1 provide the parts outside the CDR3, is SAVISQKPSRDICQRGTSLTIQCQVDSQVTMMFWYRQQPGQSLTLIATANQGSEATYESGFVIDKFPISRPNLTFSTLTVSNMSPEDSSIYLCSVVQGARGTEAFFGQGTRLTVV.